This note documents a single T cell receptor beta chain sequence. These data are taken from a study of blood T cell repertoires in COVID-19. Looking at the study overall: Sample material is recorded as cDNA or gDNA derived from T cells, B-cell-depleted T cells, or PBMCs.

Original analysis: For nucleated cells, counts were estimated from reference gene primer amplification. The protocol was immunoSEQ multiplex PCR, while the TCRdb copy is restricted to in-frame clones and leaves out a portion. V and J calls and clone size are those listed in that table; D and trimming were worked out from the DNA. The table has about 320,000 clones, more than 80% seen once. CDR1 SGHKS and CDR2 YYEKEE come from the germline V gene (reference sequence). The CDR3 has 15 amino acids. Losses at the gene ends were 4 bases for V and 3 bases for J; bases not matched to a gene: 7. This TCR was recovered from a man between 18 and 35 years old who had recovered from COVID-19. J is TRBJ1-5 and V is TRBV5-5, with 7 bases matching TRBD1. Sequenced sample: peripheral blood. The CDR3 DNA follows: TGTGCCAGCAGCCGCCGGGACAGTTACAATCAGCCCCAGCATTTT. Protein product: CASSRRDSYNQPQHF.